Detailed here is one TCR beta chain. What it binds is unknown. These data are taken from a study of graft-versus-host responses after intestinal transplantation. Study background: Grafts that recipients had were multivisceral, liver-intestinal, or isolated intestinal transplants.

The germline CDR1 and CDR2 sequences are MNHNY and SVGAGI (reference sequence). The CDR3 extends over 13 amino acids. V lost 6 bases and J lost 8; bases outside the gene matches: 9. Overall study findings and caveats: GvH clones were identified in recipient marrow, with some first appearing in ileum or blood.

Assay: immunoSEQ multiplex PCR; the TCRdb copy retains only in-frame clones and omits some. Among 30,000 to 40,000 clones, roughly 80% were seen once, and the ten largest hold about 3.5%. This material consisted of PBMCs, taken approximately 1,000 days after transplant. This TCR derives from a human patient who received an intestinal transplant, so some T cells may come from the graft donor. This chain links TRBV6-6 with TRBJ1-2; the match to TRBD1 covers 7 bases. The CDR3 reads CASSLRQGGGYTF. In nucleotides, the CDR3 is TGTGCCAGCAGCCTCCGACAGGGTGGAGGCTACACCTTC.